Listed here are 6 T cell receptor beta chains from one sample, sequenced in a study of Ad26.COV2.S vaccination and SARS-CoV-2 variants (dated by TCRdb to 2020 to 2022). The meaning of the sample's treatment or condition label: roughly 19 received Ad26.COV2.S at low or high dose, single or two shots; roughly five received placebo; per-sample allocation not given. For vaccine and placebo recipients, repertoires were sequenced using samples collected on day 63 after the first injection. Libraries were constructed by the immunoSEQ multiplex PCR assay. Not all clones reach the TCRdb copy of this immuneACCESS table, which keeps in-frame sequences only. Checked studies attribute under half of the gap to unresolved V genes and leave the rest unexplained. A total of roughly 380,000 clones appear in this sample, around 86% of them only once. 3.4% of the sample is taken by the ten largest. The material sequenced was peripheral blood, taken in a trial of Ad26.COV2.S vaccine versus placebo. These receptors were obtained from a person aged 18 to 59 who received the Ad26.COV2.S COVID-19 vaccine or a placebo.

This CDR3 is CASQRGTTGELFF. The CDR3 region has the DNA TGTGCCAGTCAGCGGGGGACCACCGGGGAGCTGTTTTTT. The chain joins TRBV19 to TRBJ2-2; TRBD2 agrees at 8 bases. There are 13 residues in the CDR3. Germline V lookup: CDR1 LNHDA, CDR2 SQIVND (reference sequence). Trimming removed 8 bases from V and 4 bases from J; junction bases left unmatched: 3.

This chain connects TRBV11-2 to TRBJ1-5; D remains unclear. From germline, CDR1 is SGHAT and CDR2 FQNNGV. CDR3 length: 15 amino acids. Trimming shortened V by 0 bases and J by 2 bases, and 8 bases separated the two germline ends. This CDR3 reads CASSLDTGGNQPQHF. The CDR3 DNA is TGTGCCAGCAGCTTAGACACTGGGGGCAATCAGCCCCAGCATTTT.

The chain is built from TRBV3-1 (or the pseudogene TRBV3-2) and TRBJ1-6; 12 bases fit TRBD1. Looked up from germline, CDR1 is LGHDT and CDR2 is YNNKEL (reference sequence). The V gene end was trimmed by 1 base and the J gene end by 10 bases; junction bases not matched to a gene: 8. The CDR3 has 17 residues. The CDR3 reads CASSQVNPGQGASPLHF. Written as DNA, the CDR3 is TGTGCCAGCAGCCAAGTTAACCCGGGACAGGGGGCATCACCCCTCCACTTT.

V and J are TRBV18 and TRBJ2-2; no definite D call. Germline CDR1 is KGHSH and CDR2 is LQKENI. The ends were cut back, 0 bases at V and 1 base at J, with 3 bases in the middle. The CDR3 totals 14 residues. CDR3 sequence reads: CASSPPQNTGELFF. Written as DNA, the CDR3 is TGTGCCAGCTCACCACCCCAGAACACCGGGGAGCTGTTTTTT. The full variable domain, completed using reference TRBV18 and TRBJ2-2, is NAGVMQNPRHLVRRRGQEARLRCSPMKGHSHVYWYRQLPEEGLKFMVYLQKENIIDESGMPKERFSAEFPKEGPSILRIQQVVRGDSAAYFCASSPPQNTGELFFGEGSRLTVL.

The chain's CDR3 is CASSLVRENTEAFF. Here the CDR3 DNA reads TGTGCCAGCAGTTTAGTTAGGGAGAACACTGAAGCTTTCTTT. This chain uses TRBV27 with TRBJ1-1; D gene ambiguous. Germline V gene sequence: CDR1 MNHEY, CDR2 SMNVEV (reference sequence). The CDR3 spans 14 residues. Trimming pared 2 bases from V and 1 base from J, leaving 8 bases between.

The chain couples TRBV20-1 to TRBJ1-1; the D is unclear. This CDR3 comprises 12 residues. Germline V lookup: CDR1 DFQATT, CDR2 SNEGSKA (reference sequence). With 3 bases removed from V and 3 bases from J, the gap between germline ends came to 8 bases. CDR3 DNA sequence: TGCAGTGCTAGTCGTCTGGACACTGAAGCTTTCTTT. It yields the protein CSASRLDTEAFF.